A single sample is the source of the 18 T cell receptor beta chains below, sequenced in a study of CD8+CD57+ T cells in acquired aplastic anemia. Those patients picked for sequencing had displayed CD8+CD57+ cell expansion on flow cytometry. Profiling of TCR beta VDJ combinations and CDR3 sequences used genomic DNA as template. TCRdb itself ran the reads through MiXCR, one entry per CDR3 protein. The repertoire holds hundreds of thousands of distinct CDR3 sequences, roughly 61% seen once, with under 1.5% in the top ten. The source material was sorted CD4+, CD8+, or CD8+CD57+ T cells (not recorded which) from PBMCs. The receptors here all came from a human donor with aplastic anemia.

The J gene is TRBJ2-7, the V gene TRBV9, with D perhaps matching TRBD1 (8 bases). V lost 7 bases to trimming and J lost 5 bases, with 19 bases between them. The CDR3 is 14 residues long. Germline CDR1 reads SGDLS; CDR2 reads YYNGEE. For the CDR3, the DNA is TGTGCCAGCGGGAGGGCAGGGGGCTTCAACGAGCAGTACTTC. Encoded protein: CASGRAGGFNEQYF. The entire variable domain, with the rest obtained from reference TRBV9 and TRBJ2-7, is as follows: DSGVTQTPKHLITATGQRVTLRCSPRSGDLSVYWYQQSLDQGLQFLIQYYNGEERAKGNILERFSAQQFPDLHSELNLSSLELGDSALYFCASGRAGGFNEQYFGPGTRLTVT.

This clonotype appeared a few times. The chain combines TRBV7-6 with TRBJ2-3; a possible D gene is TRBD2 (6 bases). V was shortened by 5 bases and J by 4 bases, with 16 bases between the two germline ends. Germline-derived CDR1 and CDR2 are SGHVS and FNYEAQ. The CDR3 runs 15 residues. The CDR3 coding sequence is TGTGCCAGCAGCCCAATCGGGGGAGCGGCAGATACGCAGTATTTT. It encodes CASSPIGGAADTQYF.

V gene TRBV11-3 combines with J gene TRBJ2-7, with 12 nucleotides matching TRBD2. Germline loops: CDR1 SGHNT, CDR2 YENEEA. V trimming: 7 bases; J trimming: 5 bases; junction bases outside the gene matches: 3. The CDR3 runs 13 residues. The CDR3 reads CASIRTSGNEQYF. CDR3 coding DNA: TGTGCCAGCATCCGGACTAGCGGGAACGAGCAGTACTTC.

This chain uses TRBV7-3 with TRBJ1-2; D is possibly TRBD1 (6 bases). The CDR3 covers 13 residues. Germline CDR1 SGHTA, CDR2 FQGTGA. V shed 5 bases and J shed 6 bases, with 13 bases lying between them. The chain's CDR3 is CASSVTGANGYTF. The CDR3 DNA sequence: TGTGCCAGCAGCGTGACGGGGGCGAATGGCTACACCTTC.

The rearrangement uses TRBV7-8 and TRBJ1-6; D ambiguous. Germline lookup yields CDR1 SGHVS and CDR2 FQNEAQ. The CDR3 runs to 15 residues. The germline V and J ends were trimmed by 1 base and 3 bases, with 7 bases remaining between them. CDR3 nucleotide sequence: TGTGCCAGCAGCTTAGGGTCAGACTATAATTCACCCCTCCACTTT. This sequence encodes CASSLGSDYNSPLHF. Drawing the rest from reference TRBV7-8 and TRBJ1-6, the complete variable domain is GAGVSQSPRYKVAKRGQDVALRCDPISGHVSLFWYQQALGQGPEFLTYFQNEAQLDKSGLPSDRFFAERPEGSVSTLKIQRTQQEDSAVYLCASSLGSDYNSPLHFGNGTRLTVT.

As for this clonotype: A junction end diverges from the germline sequence, so it may reflect a read error. V gene TRBV19 combines with J gene TRBJ2-7, with 8 bases that match TRBD1. CDR1 and CDR2 from the germline V gene are LNHDA and SQIVND (reference sequence). This CDR3 region has 14 residues. CDR3 sequence: CASSMGQATYEQYF. The DNA of the CDR3 is TGCGCCAGCAGCATGGGACAGGCAACCTACGAGCAGTACTTC.

This chain links TRBV24-1 with TRBJ1-6; 8 bases line up with TRBD1. Trimming at V came to 2 bases and at J to 9 bases, leaving 14 bases not matched to a gene. In germline, CDR1 is KGHDR, CDR2 SFDVKD. The CDR3 is made up of 18 amino acids. The CDR3 coding sequence is TGTGCCACCAGTGATTGCAAAAAGGGACAGGAAAGGCGTTCACCCCTCCACTTT. Translated: CATSDCKKGQERRSPLHF.

On this clonotype: Germline and junction disagree at one end, which may indicate a read error. This chain connects TRBV5-5 to TRBJ1-3, with a weak D call TRBD1 (6 bases). Germline lookup yields CDR1 SGHKS and CDR2 YYEKEE (reference sequence). There are 14 residues in the CDR3. CDR3 loop: CASSFRQDGNTIYF. The CDR3 DNA reads as TGCGCCAGCAGCTTTCGACAGGATGGAAACACCATATATTTT.

This clonotype has ten or more counts. This sequence joins TRBV12-3 or TRBV12-4 and TRBJ1-5, with D unclear. Deletions cut 3 bases from V and 2 bases from J, with 5 bases between. The CDR3 is 13 residues long. CDR3 amino acids: CASSFFGNQPQHF. CDR3 sequence (DNA): TGTGCCAGCAGTTTTTTTGGCAATCAGCCCCAGCATTTT.

This clonotype was detected many times. CDR3 protein: CASSIGYNDPETQYF. DNA of the CDR3: TGTGCCAGTAGTATCGGATACAACGATCCCGAGACCCAGTACTTC. The V call is TRBV19, the J call TRBJ2-5; no reliable D call. With 3 bases removed from V and 5 bases from J, the gap between germline ends came to 16 bases. The CDR3 has 15 residues. CDR1 is LNHDA and CDR2 is SQIVND in the germline V gene (reference sequence).

The chain combines TRBV12-3 or TRBV12-4 with TRBJ2-7, with 12 bases identical to TRBD1. The CDR3 length is 15 residues. V shed 5 bases and J 4 bases; nucleotides not matched to a gene: 6. The CDR3 sequence: CASSPGTGGFYEQYF. CDR3 coding DNA: TGTGCCAGCAGTCCCGGGACAGGGGGCTTTTACGAGCAGTACTTC.

The chain employs TRBV5-1 and TRBJ2-1; maybe TRBD1 (5 bases). CDR1 and CDR2 from the germline V gene are SGHRS and YFSETQ. The CDR3 has 15 amino acids. The ends were cut back, 4 bases at V and 1 base at J, with 12 bases in the middle. For the CDR3, the DNA is TGCGCCAGCAGCCAAGGACACCTATCCTACAATGAGCAGTTCTTC. Residues: CASSQGHLSYNEQFF.

Only a few counts were recorded for this clonotype. The rearrangement uses TRBV2 and TRBJ2-1; D is possibly TRBD1 (6 bases). V lost 6 bases and J lost 7, with 10 bases in between. Germline CDR1 is SNHLY and CDR2 is FYNNEI. The CDR3 covers 12 residues. The CDR3 sequence is CASRRQGNEQFF. For the CDR3, the DNA is TGTGCCAGCAGGCGCCAGGGGAATGAGCAGTTCTTC.

As for this clonotype: The junction differs from germline at one of its ends, possibly a read error. The chain recombines TRBV7-9 with TRBJ2-3; tentative D call: TRBD2 (7 bases). This CDR3 has 15 residues. In germline, CDR1 is SEHNR, CDR2 FQNEAQ (reference sequence). CDR3 DNA: TGCGCCAGCGCATCCCGGGGGGCCCTAACAGATACGCAGTATTTT. It codes for CASASRGALTDTQYF.

Points on this clonotype: A junction boundary mismatches the germline segment, possibly from a read error. This sequence joins TRBV7-2 and TRBJ1-6, with D possibly matching TRBD1 (5 bases). The CDR3 runs 15 residues. Germline V gene lookup returns CDR1 SGHTA and CDR2 FQGNSA. The CDR3 DNA reads as TGTGCCAGCAGCTTAGGATCCAGGGATCATTCGCCCCTCCACTTT. Its translation is CASSLGSRDHSPLHF.

This chain joins TRBV19 and TRBJ1-2, with 8 bases fitting TRBD1. Germline values: CDR1 LNHDA, CDR2 SQIVND (reference sequence). J was trimmed by 8 bases and V by 3 bases; bases with no gene match: 8. The length of the CDR3 is 14 residues. The CDR3 region is CASSMAQGARGYTF. The CDR3 DNA follows: TGTGCCAGTAGTATGGCGCAGGGGGCTCGAGGCTACACCTTC. Using reference TRBV19 and TRBJ1-2 for the parts outside the CDR3, the full variable domain is DGGITQSPKYLFRKEGQNVTLSCEQNLNHDAMYWYRQDPGQGLRLIYYSQIVNDFQKGDIAEGYSVSREKKESFPLTVTSAQKNPTAFYLCASSMAQGARGYTFGSGTRLTVV.

The chain uses TRBV6-1 and TRBJ2-7, with D possibly being TRBD2 (5 bases). CDR1 and CDR2 from the germline V gene are MNHNS and SASEGT. The CDR3 consists of 15 residues. V was clipped by 6 bases and J by 2 bases, with 17 bases between them. CDR3 in amino acids: CASRTAGTLAYEQYF. DNA of the CDR3: TGTGCCAGCAGGACCGCGGGCACTCTGGCCTACGAGCAGTACTTC.

Here the CDR3 DNA reads TGTGCCAGCAGTGAATTCGCAGGACCTATGAACACTGAAGCTTTCTTT. Translated, it gives CASSEFAGPMNTEAFF. The V call is TRBV25-1, the J call TRBJ1-1; D gene unclear. Germline V gene sequence: CDR1 MGHDK, CDR2 SYGVNS. V lost 1 base, J lost 0 bases, and 12 bases lay in between. The CDR3 is 16 amino acids.